This record covers a single T cell receptor beta chain. This record comes from a study of blood T cell repertoires in COVID-19. The overall study: The study drew acute and convalescent COVID-19 samples from the United States, Italy and Spain.

Generated by immunoSEQ multiplex PCR, the TCRdb table keeps only in-frame clones and is missing some. The data hold tens of thousands of clones, with more than 80% observed a single time. CDR1 and CDR2 from the germline V gene are SGHRS and YFSETQ. There are 16 residues in the CDR3. After removal of 3 bases from V and 0 bases from J, the junction contained 5 bases not matched to a gene. The rearrangement uses TRBV5-1 and TRBJ2-2, with 7 nucleotides matching TRBD2. The specimen was peripheral blood. The clonotype originates from a human donor with active COVID-19. The donor label of this sample is uncertain. CDR3 in amino acids: CASSSLAEANTGELFF. DNA for the CDR3: TGCGCCAGCAGCTCTCTAGCGGAGGCGAACACCGGGGAGCTGTTTTTT.